Below are 8 T cell receptor beta chains sequenced from a single sample in a study of control samples from healthy donors and cancer patients. Sequencing was performed with immunoSEQ multiplex PCR; in TCRdb, only in-frame clones are kept and a portion is missing. The data contain tens of thousands of clones, over 65% of them singletons. Sample: blood. The receptors derive from a man in his fifties or sixties in good health.

This clone came up a few times. DNA of the CDR3: TGTGCCAGCAGCCCCCGGACAGGGGCTGAAGCTTTCTTT. The encoded protein is CASSPRTGAEAFF. J is TRBJ1-1 and V is TRBV7-8; TRBD1 matches at 9 bases. Germline V gene lookup returns CDR1 SGHVS and CDR2 FQNEAQ. This CDR3 has 13 amino acids. V lost 5 bases to trimming and J lost 6 bases; unmatched junction nucleotides: 4.

The rearrangement uses TRBV4-3 and TRBJ2-2; TRBD1 matches at 10 bases. Germline V gene lookup returns CDR1 LGHNA and CDR2 YSLEER. V was pared by 0 bases and J by 6 bases, with 4 bases of the junction left unmatched. CDR3 length equals 16 residues. CDR3 region: CASSQELGQGAGELFF. In DNA, the CDR3 is TGCGCCAGCAGCCAAGAGTTAGGACAGGGGGCCGGGGAGCTGTTTTTT.

This chain links TRBV7-2 with TRBJ1-5; tentatively, D is TRBD1 (6 bases). Per germline, CDR1 SGHTA and CDR2 FQGNSA. This CDR3 has 14 residues. Between the trimmed V and J ends, which lost 5 bases and 3 bases, there was a span of 11 bases. The chain's CDR3 is CASSTGQFNQPQHF. CDR3 DNA sequence: TGTGCCAGCAGCACAGGACAGTTCAATCAGCCCCAGCATTTT.

The chain is built from TRBV6-2 or TRBV6-3 and TRBJ2-1, with D hard to call. The CDR3 consists of 15 residues. V dropped 2 bases and J dropped 0 bases, with 8 bases sitting between them. Looked up from germline, CDR1 is MNHEY and CDR2 is SVGEGT. This CDR3 is CASSYGDSSYNEQFF. In DNA form, the CDR3 reads TGTGCCAGCAGTTACGGAGATAGCTCCTACAATGAGCAGTTCTTC.

The genes are TRBV6-2 or TRBV6-3 and TRBJ1-1, with D maybe TRBD1 (5 bases). Germline V gene lookup returns CDR1 MNHEY and CDR2 SVGEGT. Trimming took 0 bases from V and 1 from J, leaving 21 bases between them. The CDR3 extends over 19 amino acids. The CDR3 here is CASSYSVYGHIVGNTEAFF. CDR3 coding DNA: TGTGCCAGCAGTTACTCGGTCTATGGACACATAGTCGGGAACACTGAAGCTTTCTTT.

The chain uses TRBV27 and TRBJ2-5, with 10 positions matching TRBD2. The J segment lost 6 bases and the V segment lost 8 bases, leaving 12 bases of the junction unmatched. The CDR3 contains 15 residues. Per the germline V gene, CDR1 is MNHEY and CDR2 is SMNVEV (reference sequence). The CDR3 nucleotides are TGTGCCAGCCGGGGCTGGGCTAGCGGGAGTAAGACCCAGTACTTC. Translating it yields CASRGWASGSKTQYF.

The gene calls are TRBV7-2 and TRBJ2-7; 8 positions match TRBD1. The trim removed 5 bases at V and 6 bases at J, leaving 9 bases unmatched. The length of the CDR3 is 14 residues. Germline assignment: CDR1 SGHTA and CDR2 FQGNSA. The CDR3: CASSPGTGPSEQYF. The CDR3 DNA reads TGTGCCAGCAGCCCAGGGACAGGCCCTTCCGAGCAGTACTTC.

The V gene is TRBV5-1, the J gene TRBJ1-6, with D hard to call. In germline, CDR1 is SGHRS, CDR2 YFSETQ. The CDR3 loop spans 15 amino acids. Deletions cut 0 bases from V and 8 bases from J, with 12 bases between. The CDR3 coding sequence is TGCGCCAGCAGCTTGGACGAAGGGATACATTCACCCCTCCACTTT. It specifies CASSLDEGIHSPLHF.